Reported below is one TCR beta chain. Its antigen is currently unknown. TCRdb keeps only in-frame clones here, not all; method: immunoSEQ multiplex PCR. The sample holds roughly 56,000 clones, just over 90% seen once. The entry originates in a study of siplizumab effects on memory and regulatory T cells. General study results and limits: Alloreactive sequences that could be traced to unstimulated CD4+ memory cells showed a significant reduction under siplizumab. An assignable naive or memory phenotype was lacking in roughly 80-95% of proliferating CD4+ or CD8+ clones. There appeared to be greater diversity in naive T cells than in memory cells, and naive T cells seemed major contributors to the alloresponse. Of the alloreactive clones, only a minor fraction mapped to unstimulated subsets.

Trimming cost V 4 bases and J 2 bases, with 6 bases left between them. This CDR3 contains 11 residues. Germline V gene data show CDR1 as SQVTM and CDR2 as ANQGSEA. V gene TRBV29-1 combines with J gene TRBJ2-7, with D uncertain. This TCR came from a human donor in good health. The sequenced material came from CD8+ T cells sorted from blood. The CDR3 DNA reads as TGCAGCGTTGGCAGCACCTACGAGCAGTACTTC. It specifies CSVGSTYEQYF.